Listed below are T cell receptor beta chains from one sample, sequenced in a study of a mutant IDH1 vaccine in newly diagnosed glioma. Sequencing was performed with immunoSEQ multiplex PCR; in TCRdb, only in-frame clones are kept and a portion is missing. This table has approximately 45,000 clones, less than 95% appearing once. For these receptors, no antigen is known. The input for sequencing was PBMCs, taken from a glioma patient whose treatment included an IDH1 peptide vaccine. All receptors derive from a man aged 45-60 years with glioma. CDR3s include the opening cysteine and the closing phenylalanine or tryptophan. Fields, in order: clone size, J gene, D gene, V gene, CDR3 DNA, CDR3 protein. The D gene is left open where the match is weak. Expanded clones get a size class; other rows say once, few or many, or leave the size out.

>once|TRBJ2-3|.|TRBV29-1
TGCAGCGTTGAAGGACAGGCAGTACCTGGCACAGATACGCAGTATTTT
CSVEGQAVPGTDTQYF
>.|TRBJ1-6|.|TRBV6-5
TGTGCCAGCAGTTACGCCGGTTCACCCCTCCACTTT
CASSYAGSPLHF
>.|TRBJ2-7|TRBD1|TRBV14
TGTGCCAGCAGCCAACCCAGACAGGGGTTGGCCGAGCAGTACTTC
CASSQPRQGLAEQYF
>few|TRBJ1-5|.|TRBV6-6
TGTGCCAGCAGTCGGTCTCAGGGTTTGGGGCAGCCCCAGCATTTT
CASSRSQGLGQPQHF
>.|TRBJ1-1|.|TRBV10-3
TGTGCCATCAGCCAGGGGAGCGGCCGAGGCACTGAAGCTTTCTTT
CAISQGSGRGTEAFF
>once|TRBJ1-5|.|TRBV19
TGTGCCAGTAGTATAGGAGTCTATCAGCCCCAGCATTTT
CASSIGVYQPQHF
>.|TRBJ2-1|.|TRBV6-1
TGTGCCAGCAGTGATTTACCAACAGATCGATACAATGAGCAGTTCTTC
CASSDLPTDRYNEQFF
>.|TRBJ1-2|.|TRBV9
TGTGCCAGCGACCGGGACGGGACTTATGGCTACACCTTC
CASDRDGTYGYTF
>.|TRBJ2-1|TRBD2|TRBV7-2
TGTGCCAGCGGCTACGGGCGGGAGTGGGATGAGCAGTTCTTC
CASGYGREWDEQFF
>once|TRBJ1-5|.|TRBV19
TGTGCCAGTAGGCAAGCGGGCAATCAGCCCCAGCATTTT
CASRQAGNQPQHF
>.|TRBJ1-2|.|TRBV27
TGTGCCAGCAGTTTAGGGGGAGGATTTGCCAGCCCTAACTATGGCTACACCTTC
CASSLGGGFASPNYGYTF
>.|TRBJ1-2|TRBD1|TRBV27
TGTGCCAGCAGTTCGACAGGGCTAAACTATGGCTACACCTTC
CASSSTGLNYGYTF
>.|TRBJ2-2|TRBD2|TRBV5-1
TGCGCCAGCAGCTCGACCATTACTAGCGGGGGACCCACCGGGGAGCTGTTTTTT
CASSSTITSGGPTGELFF
>.|TRBJ1-2|.|TRBV6-6
TGTGCCAGCAGTTACCACAGGGAAAACTATGGCTACACCTTC
CASSYHRENYGYTF
>.|TRBJ1-2|.|TRBV12-5
TGTGCTAGTGGTCCGGTTGTCTTGGACGGTAACTATGGCTACACCTTC
CASGPVVLDGNYGYTF
>.|TRBJ2-4|.|TRBV9
TGTGCCAGCAGCGTAGGGCAGGGGTCAGCCAAAAACATTCAGTACTTC
CASSVGQGSAKNIQYF
>.|TRBJ1-1|.|TRBV29-1
TGCAGCGTCTACTCAGTTACTGAAGCTTTCTTT
CSVYSVTEAFF
>.|TRBJ1-2|.|TRBV5-1
TGCGCCAGCAGCTTGACCCGTCTCTCGGCTAACTATGGCTACACCTTC
CASSLTRLSANYGYTF
>once|TRBJ2-7|TRBD2|TRBV15
TGTGCCACCAGCAGGCGGGGGAGGACGGGTTCCTACGAGCAGTACTTC
CATSRRGRTGSYEQYF
>.|TRBJ1-5|TRBD1|TRBV29-1
TGCAGCATCCGGACAGGGGCTAATCAGCCCCAGCATTTT
CSIRTGANQPQHF
>.|TRBJ2-7|.|TRBV19
TGTGCCAGTACCGGAGGGCATAACGAGCAGTACTTC
CASTGGHNEQYF
>.|TRBJ1-2|TRBD1|TRBV18
TGTGCCAGCTCACGATCCGGGACAGGGAACACCTATGGCTACACCTTC
CASSRSGTGNTYGYTF
>few|TRBJ2-7|TRBD1|TRBV7-3
TGTGCCAGCAGCTCCGGGACAGGGTCCTACGAGCAGTACTTC
CASSSGTGSYEQYF
>.|TRBJ2-1|.|TRBV7-9
TGTGCCAGCAGCTTAAGGTATGGTGAGCAGTTCTTC
CASSLRYGEQFF
>.|TRBJ2-7|.|TRBV4-1
TGCGCCAGCAGCCCGACGAAGGGCCATCGGGAGCAGTACTTC
CASSPTKGHREQYF
>few|TRBJ1-1|.|TRBV6-1
TGTGCCAGCAAACCCACAGGGCGCACTGAAGCTTTCTTT
CASKPTGRTEAFF
>.|TRBJ1-1|.|TRBV18
TGTGCCAGCTCACAAGGAGGCGGGAACACTGAAGCTTTCTTT
CASSQGGGNTEAFF
>.|TRBJ2-7|.|TRBV6-1
TGTGCCAGCAGTCTCCGGGACGGGGACGAGCAGTACTTC
CASSLRDGDEQYF
>.|TRBJ2-5|.|TRBV27
TGTGCCAGCAGCCTCCAGGGTTCCCAAGAGACCCAGTACTTC
CASSLQGSQETQYF
>few|TRBJ2-2|.|TRBV4-1
TGCGCCAGCAGCCAAGATAGGGTAGGCCGCCTCGGGGACACCGGGGAGCTGTTTTTT
CASSQDRVGRLGDTGELFF
>once|TRBJ2-7|.|TRBV7-6
TGTGCCAGCAGCAACGTAGGACAGCTCTACGAGCAGTACTTC
CASSNVGQLYEQYF
>.|TRBJ2-6|.|TRBV5-1
TGCGCCAGCAGTTCCCTGGCGGGCTCTGGGGCCAACGTCCTGACTTTC
CASSSLAGSGANVLTF
>.|TRBJ1-6|.|TRBV5-1
TGCGCCAGCAGCTTGGGAGGCAGGGGAGGCTCACCCCTCCACTTT
CASSLGGRGGSPLHF
>.|TRBJ1-1|TRBD1|TRBV18
TGTGCCAGCTCACCAGAGGGGCAGGGGGAGAACACTGAAGCTTTCTTT
CASSPEGQGENTEAFF
>.|TRBJ1-1|.|TRBV6-5
TGTGCCAGCAGCCTGGGACCGGCTGGGACTGAAGCTTTCTTT
CASSLGPAGTEAFF
>.|TRBJ1-3|TRBD1|TRBV11-1
TGTGCCAGCAGCCAACAGGGGTTTGGAAACACCATATATTTT
CASSQQGFGNTIYF
>.|TRBJ2-7|.|TRBV6-5
TGTGCCAGCAGGAAAAGGGACGGGACCTACGAGCAGTACTTC
CASRKRDGTYEQYF
>.|TRBJ2-7|.|TRBV7-2
TGTGCCAGCAGCGTAACCACCGGGACGGAAGGTACGAAGCAGTACTTC
CASSVTTGTEGTKQYF
>.|TRBJ1-2|.|TRBV19
TGTGCCAGTAGTTCGCGACAGAAGGACTACACCTTC
CASSSRQKDYTF
>.|TRBJ2-7|.|TRBV7-2
TGTGCCAGCAGCTTCGGCAGGTCCTACGAGCAGTACTTC
CASSFGRSYEQYF
>.|TRBJ1-5|.|TRBV28
TGTGCCAGCAGTTTAGGAGGGCAGGGCCCAAATCAGCCCCAGCATTTT
CASSLGGQGPNQPQHF
>.|TRBJ2-3|.|TRBV7-3
TGTGCCAGCAGCGAGGGGACTTTCAGCACAGATACGCAGTATTTT
CASSEGTFSTDTQYF
>.|TRBJ2-1|TRBD2|TRBV28
TGTGCCAGCAGCCTTAGCGGGAGTTCCTACAATGAGCAGTTCTTC
CASSLSGSSYNEQFF
>.|TRBJ2-6|.|TRBV4-3
TGCGCCAGCAGCCAAGATCGGCACTCTGGGGCCAACGTCCTGACTTTC
CASSQDRHSGANVLTF
>.|TRBJ1-2|.|TRBV2
TGTGCCAGCACGGGGGGGGTCGGTGGCTACACCTTC
CASTGGVGGYTF
>.|TRBJ2-6|.|TRBV5-1
TGCGCCAGCAGACCTCAGGGTGCTGGGGCCAACGTCCTGACTTTC
CASRPQGAGANVLTF
>once|TRBJ2-6|.|TRBV19
TGTGCCAGTAGTATCGGAGGCCCAGGACTCTCTGGGGCCAACGTCCTGACTTTC
CASSIGGPGLSGANVLTF
>.|TRBJ2-1|.|TRBV5-1
TGCGCCAGCAGCTTGGCCCGTTTCCAGCTTGACAATGAGCAGTTCTTC
CASSLARFQLDNEQFF
>.|TRBJ2-1|TRBD2|TRBV4-2
TGTGCCAGCAGCCAAGACCCGACTAGCGGGGGGGTTAACGAGCAGTTCTTC
CASSQDPTSGGVNEQFF
>.|TRBJ1-1|.|TRBV5-1
TGCGCCAGCAGCTTGGACCCGGGCACTGAAGCTTTCTTT
CASSLDPGTEAFF
>.|TRBJ2-5|TRBD1|TRBV9
TGTGCCAGCAGCGTGGACAGGGGCCGAGAGACCCAGTACTTC
CASSVDRGRETQYF
>.|TRBJ2-2|TRBD1|TRBV27
TGTGCCAGCAGTTACGGGACAGGGGACACCGGGGAGCTGTTTTTT
CASSYGTGDTGELFF
>once|TRBJ2-7|TRBD2|TRBV4-1
TGCGCCAGCAGCTGGACTAGCGGGAGCTTCAACGAGCAGTACTTC
CASSWTSGSFNEQYF
>.|TRBJ2-5|TRBD1|TRBV6-5
TGTGCCAGCAGGCGGACAGGGAAAGAGACCCAGTACTTC
CASRRTGKETQYF
>.|TRBJ2-7|.|TRBV19
TGTGCCAGTAGTATTGGGAGCTCCTACGAGCAGTACTTC
CASSIGSSYEQYF